This T cell receptor (beta chain) came from a study of cytomegalovirus exposure and HLA in healthy donors. Study findings and constraints: In a later analysis, donors in an Asian-associated ancestry cluster reportedly had fewer N-insertions in productive TCRs than the cohort mean.

PCR primers comprised 60 Vbeta and 13 Jbeta primers. Some clones are missing from TCRdb's copy, which holds only in-frame ones; the method was immunoSEQ multiplex PCR. The sample yields 270,000 or so clones, 80% to 95% seen once. With respect to this clone: The target antigen is unknown.

The sequenced sample was PBMCs. This receptor was identified in a girl under 10 years old in good health and CMV-seronegative.

The CDR3 DNA reads TGTGCCAGCAGCTTGGAGGCGGGGGAGCAGTTCTTC. Translated: CASSLEAGEQFF. V is TRBV5-4 and J is TRBJ2-1, with D maybe TRBD2 (6 bases). The CDR3 consists of 12 residues. Trimming took 0 bases from V and 10 from J, leaving 8 bases between them. In germline, CDR1 is SGHNT, CDR2 YYREEE (reference sequence).